These 28 T cell receptor beta chains originate from one sample sequenced in a study of blood T cells in healthy people across ages. A second about 7 to 11 cycle PCR used barcoded and J-beta primers. TCRdb passed the 5' RACE reads through MiXCR, listing each CDR3 protein once. In the table there are roughly 1,100,000 distinct CDR3 sequences, 20% to 25% of which are singletons. This sample was also put to use in a study of T cells of mothers and their children.

The source material was blood. The origin of the receptors is a girl aged 2 to 9 in good health.

This clonotype was recorded once. The rearrangement uses TRBV4-1 and TRBJ2-1, with D tentatively TRBD1 (6 bases). CDR1 and CDR2 from the germline V gene are MGHRA and YSYEKL. The CDR3 totals 14 residues. The germline V and J ends were trimmed by 4 bases and 4 bases, with 11 bases remaining between them. CDR3 coding DNA: TGCGCCAGCAGCCGGACAGTAGAGTACAATGAGCAGTTCTTC. Translating it yields CASSRTVEYNEQFF.

This sequence joins TRBV19 and TRBJ2-1; no clear D gene. This CDR3 region has 15 residues. Germline CDR1 LNHDA, CDR2 SQIVND (reference sequence). The ends were cut back, 10 bases at V and 0 bases at J, with 16 bases in the middle. CDR3 DNA: TGTGCCATAAGAGACGTATCTGGCTCCTACAATGAGCAGTTCTTC. It is translated as CAIRDVSGSYNEQFF. Drawing the rest from reference TRBV19 and TRBJ2-1, the complete variable domain is DGGITQSPKYLFRKEGQNVTLSCEQNLNHDAMYWYRQDPGQGLRLIYYSQIVNDFQKGDIAEGYSVSREKKESFPLTVTSAQKNPTAFYLCAIRDVSGSYNEQFFGPGTRLTVL.

The CDR3 spells CASTGHDEQFF. CDR3 bases: TGTGCCAGCACAGGGCACGATGAGCAGTTCTTC. The chain couples TRBV6-2 or TRBV6-3 to TRBJ2-1; weak D call: TRBD1 (5 bases). The V gene's germline CDR1 is MNHEY and CDR2 SVGEGT. The V end was cut by 7 bases, the J end by 8 bases, with 9 bases between. The CDR3 has 11 amino acids.

In this sample, this clonotype turned up a few times. The chain couples TRBV6-6 to TRBJ1-2; a possible D gene is TRBD1 (6 bases). V shed 5 bases and J shed 4 bases, with 14 bases lying between them. Germline V gene data show CDR1 as MNHNY and CDR2 as SVGAGI (reference sequence). The CDR3 covers 14 residues. DNA of the CDR3: TGTGCCAGCAGTGGTCCGGACAGCCCCTATGGCTACACCTTC. It yields the protein CASSGPDSPYGYTF.

This clonotype was detected only a few times. The CDR3 DNA sequence: TGTGCCAGCAGCTCATTACGGATAAGCGGATTCTACGAGCAGTACTTC. Its protein is CASSSLRISGFYEQYF. This chain uses TRBV6-2 or TRBV6-3 with TRBJ2-7; D possibly corresponds to TRBD2 (5 bases). The V end was cut by 6 bases, the J end by 3 bases, with 21 bases between. CDR1 is MNHEY, CDR2 SVGEGT, per germline. This CDR3 comprises 16 residues.

The V and J genes are TRBV20-1 and TRBJ2-5; D possibly corresponds to TRBD2 (6 bases). Near its end, the DNA agrees better with TRBJ2-7, so the J call may be wrong. The CDR3 has 15 residues. Per the germline V gene, CDR1 is DFQATT and CDR2 is SNEGSKA (reference sequence). CDR3 residues: CSARDLGSGNYEQYF. The CDR3 nucleotides read TGCAGTGCTAGAGATCTCGGTAGCGGAAACTACGAGCAGTACTTC.

As to this clonotype: The junction departs from the called germline gene at one end, perhaps through a read error. CDR3 nucleotide sequence: TGTGCTAGCAGCGCGACAGGGCCCAACGAGACCCAGTACTTC. This encodes CASSATGPNETQYF. This chain uses TRBV7-7 with TRBJ2-7, with 7 bases identical to TRBD1. The DNA end favors TRBJ2-5, so the J call may be wrong. The CDR3 loop spans 14 amino acids. The germline V gene has CDR1 SSHAT and CDR2 FNYEAQ (reference sequence).

The chain links TRBV6-2 or TRBV6-3 to TRBJ1-2; D might be TRBD1 (6 bases). The V gene's germline CDR1 is MNHEY and CDR2 SVGEGT. Trimming left V 6 bases short and J 3 bases short, with 11 bases between. The CDR3 runs 13 residues. CDR3 sequence: CASRTTGDYGYTF. The DNA for the CDR3 is TGTGCCAGCAGGACGACAGGAGACTATGGCTACACCTTC.

V gene TRBV29-1 combines with J gene TRBJ2-7; either TRBD1 or TRBD2 may supply D (5 bases each). Germline V gene data show CDR1 as SQVTM and CDR2 as ANQGSEA. The V and J ends lost 5 bases and 9 bases respectively, with 23 bases between them. CDR3 length equals 14 residues. The chain's CDR3 is CSVHLPGPHTGQYF. As DNA, the CDR3 is TGCAGCGTTCACCTCCCGGGACCGCACACAGGGCAGTACTTC.

The chain joins TRBV5-4 to TRBJ2-3; D is possibly TRBD1 (5 bases). Germline lookup yields CDR1 SGHNT and CDR2 YYREEE (reference sequence). V lost 1 base and J 2 bases, leaving 11 bases between the germline ends. This CDR3 has 15 residues. The CDR3 here is CASSLFDRNTDTQYF. CDR3 nucleotides: TGTGCCAGCAGCTTGTTCGACAGAAACACAGATACGCAGTATTTT. Full variable domain (missing parts from reference TRBV5-4 and TRBJ2-3): ETGVTQSPTHLIKTRGQQVTLRCSSQSGHNTVSWYQQALGQGPQFIFQYYREEENGRGNFPPRFSGLQFPNYSSELNVNALELDDSALYLCASSLFDRNTDTQYFGPGTRLTVL.

This sequence joins TRBV7-9 and TRBJ2-3; D is possibly TRBD1 or TRBD2 (5 bases each). With 1 base removed from V and 2 bases from J, the gap between germline ends came to 19 bases. Germline assignment: CDR1 SEHNR and CDR2 FQNEAQ (reference sequence). The CDR3 runs to 18 residues. This CDR3 reads CASSLVEHYLGDTDTQYF. For the CDR3, the DNA is TGTGCCAGCAGCTTAGTCGAACATTACCTGGGGGACACAGATACGCAGTATTTT.

This rearrangement joins TRBV29-1 to TRBJ2-2, with D uncertain. The CDR3 covers 13 residues. Germline V gene lookup returns CDR1 SQVTM and CDR2 ANQGSEA. V shed 7 bases and J shed 0 bases, with 9 bases lying between them. As DNA, the CDR3 is TGCAGCGGCCGAAACGCGAACACCGGGGAGCTGTTTTTT. Translation gives CSGRNANTGELFF.

This clonotype was seen a handful of times. CDR3: CSVDGSSGAADEQFF. As DNA, the CDR3 is TGCAGCGTTGATGGCTCTAGCGGCGCTGCGGATGAGCAGTTCTTC. The chain carries TRBV29-1 and TRBJ2-5; 7 bases fit TRBD2. The DNA end is a closer match to TRBJ2-1, so the J assignment may be wrong. The germline V gene encodes CDR1 SQVTM and CDR2 ANQGSEA. CDR3 length equals 15 residues.

V is TRBV29-1 and J is TRBJ1-1; no clear D gene. The CDR3 has 14 residues. From germline, CDR1 is SQVTM and CDR2 ANQGSEA. The germline V and J ends were trimmed by 1 base and 0 bases, with 9 bases remaining between them. The CDR3 DNA is TGCAGCGTTGAAGGTCGGCTCATGAACACTGAAGCTTTCTTT. Protein product: CSVEGRLMNTEAFF.

The chain links TRBV10-3 to TRBJ2-6; D perhaps matches TRBD1 (5 bases). This CDR3 spans 16 amino acids. Germline lookup yields CDR1 ENHRY and CDR2 SYGVKD. The V gene lost 2 bases and the J gene lost 0 bases, with 8 bases spanning the gap. CDR3 bases: TGTGCCATCAGTGAGGGGGCTCCCTCTGGGGCCAACGTCCTGACTTTC. This gives the protein CAISEGAPSGANVLTF.

The chain couples TRBV6-6 to TRBJ2-1; a possible D gene is TRBD1 (5 bases). CDR1 MNHNY and CDR2 SVGAGI come from the germline V gene (reference sequence). The CDR3 sequence is 15 residues long. V lost 4 bases to trimming and J lost 9 bases, with 19 bases between them. The CDR3, as DNA: TGTGCCAGCAGTTCCACCAGGGCTAGTAGGAGTGAGCAGTTCTTC. It is translated as CASSSTRASRSEQFF.

The V gene is TRBV15, the J gene TRBJ2-3; TRBD2 matches at 7 bases. V was clipped by 7 bases and J by 1 base; unmatched bases: 5. The germline V gene has CDR1 LNHNV and CDR2 YYDKDF (reference sequence). CDR3 length: 14 residues. The CDR3 protein is CATNSRGGTDTQYF. The CDR3 DNA sequence: TGTGCCACCAACTCACGGGGGGGCACAGATACGCAGTATTTT. Full variable domain (remainder filled in from reference TRBV15 and TRBJ2-3): DAMVIQNPRYQVTQFGKPVTLSCSQTLNHNVMYWYQQKSSQAPKLLFHYYDKDFNNEADTPDNFQSRRPNTSFCFLDIRSPGLGDTAMYLCATNSRGGTDTQYFGPGTRLTVL.

This chain uses TRBV6-6 with TRBJ1-2; 9 bases align to TRBD1. V was clipped by 5 bases and J by 7 bases; unmatched bases: 5. This CDR3 contains 13 residues. Germline V lookup: CDR1 MNHNY, CDR2 SVGAGI (reference sequence). The CDR3 region is CASSPQGAIGYTF. The CDR3 DNA sequence: TGTGCCAGCAGTCCACAGGGGGCAATTGGCTACACCTTC.

This clonotype turned up a few times. This chain links TRBV4-2 with TRBJ2-5, with D perhaps TRBD1 or TRBD2 (5 bases each). The CDR3 totals 14 residues. Germline CDR1 LGHNA, CDR2 YNFKEQ. V gave up 4 bases and J gave up 2 bases, with 11 bases separating them. This CDR3 is CASSLGTKQETQYF. CDR3 coding DNA: TGTGCCAGCAGCCTTGGGACCAAACAAGAGACCCAGTACTTC.

This clonotype has more than one count but fewer than ten. The chain joins TRBV6-6 to TRBJ1-2; 7 nucleotides align to TRBD1. The CDR3 covers 14 residues. Germline values: CDR1 MNHNY, CDR2 SVGAGI (reference sequence). The V gene end was trimmed by 2 bases and the J gene end by 4 bases; junction bases not matched to a gene: 4. This chain's CDR3 is CASSYEGQPYGYTF. DNA of the CDR3: TGTGCCAGCAGTTACGAGGGACAGCCCTATGGCTACACCTTC.

This chain uses TRBV12-3 or TRBV12-4 with TRBJ2-1; D is perhaps TRBD1 (6 bases). V lost 6 bases, J lost 8 bases, and 17 bases lay in between. The CDR3 contains 14 residues. In DNA form, the CDR3 reads TGTGCCAGCAGGCAGAGCAGGGGAAAGGATGAGCAGTTCTTC. Translating gives CASRQSRGKDEQFF.

This clonotype was seen only a few times. V and J are TRBV10-3 and TRBJ2-6; D not resolved. Germline CDR1 is ENHRY and CDR2 is SYGVKD. Deletions cut 3 bases from V and 1 base from J, with 7 bases between. The CDR3 is 15 amino acids. The CDR3 DNA follows: TGTGCCATCAGTGATCAAGGGTCTGGGGCCAACGTCCTGACTTTC. Translated: CAISDQGSGANVLTF.

Comment on this clonotype: The final CDR3 position lacks the conserved phenylalanine or tryptophan, pointing to a likely read error. The genes are TRBV12-3 or TRBV12-4 and TRBJ2-1, with D possibly TRBD2 on 6 matching bases. This CDR3 comprises 12 residues. V was cut by 3 bases and J by 9 bases, with 9 bases left in between. Here the CDR3 reads CASSFGGVEQFL. CDR3 sequence (DNA): TGTGCCAGCAGTTTCGGAGGGGTTGAGCAGTTCCTC.

This clonotype was seen ten or more times. The chain joins TRBV20-1 to TRBJ2-7, with 12 nucleotides matching TRBD2. Germline CDR1 and CDR2: DFQATT and SNEGSKA (reference sequence). CDR3 length: 16 residues. Germline trimming cut 4 bases from V and 3 bases from J; bases unmatched to any gene: 10. The DNA of the CDR3 is TGCAGTGCTACGAAGCCTCGACTAGCGGGGGACTACGAGCAGTACTTC. This codes for CSATKPRLAGDYEQYF.

This clonotype has a handful of counts. J is TRBJ1-3 and V is TRBV15; D not certain. The CDR3 contains 16 residues. CDR1 and CDR2 (germline): LNHNV, YYDKDF (reference sequence). The V end lost 1 base, the J end lost 0 bases, and 10 bases lay between the germline ends. The CDR3 bases are TGTGCCACCAGCAGAGTGAAAAGGTTCTCTGGAAACACCATATATTTT. Protein: CATSRVKRFSGNTIYF.

This rearrangement joins TRBV6-2 or TRBV6-3 to TRBJ1-2; 7 nucleotides agree with TRBD1. J lost 11 bases, V lost 8 bases, and 8 bases had no gene match. The CDR3 extends over 11 amino acids. In germline, CDR1 is MNHEY, CDR2 SVGEGT. CDR3 bases: TGTGCCAGCGGAATGACAGGGCCATACACCTTC. Protein sequence: CASGMTGPYTF.

This clonotype was detected a few times. This chain connects TRBV5-1 to TRBJ1-2, with 8 bases lining up with TRBD1. The CDR3 loop spans 12 amino acids. Germline CDR1 is SGHRS and CDR2 is YFSETQ. V lost 4 bases and J lost 6; bases outside the gene matches: 2. The CDR3 bases are TGCGCCAGCAGCACGGACAGGGATGGCTACACCTTC. It encodes CASSTDRDGYTF.

V gene TRBV7-9 combines with J gene TRBJ1-6; D gene uncertain. This CDR3 has 13 residues. V shed 5 bases and J shed 10 bases, with 12 bases lying between them. CDR1 is SEHNR and CDR2 is FQNEAQ in the germline V gene (reference sequence). DNA for the CDR3: TGTGCCAGCAGCCCCACCGCGTCGTCACCCCTCCACTTT. Residues: CASSPTASSPLHF.